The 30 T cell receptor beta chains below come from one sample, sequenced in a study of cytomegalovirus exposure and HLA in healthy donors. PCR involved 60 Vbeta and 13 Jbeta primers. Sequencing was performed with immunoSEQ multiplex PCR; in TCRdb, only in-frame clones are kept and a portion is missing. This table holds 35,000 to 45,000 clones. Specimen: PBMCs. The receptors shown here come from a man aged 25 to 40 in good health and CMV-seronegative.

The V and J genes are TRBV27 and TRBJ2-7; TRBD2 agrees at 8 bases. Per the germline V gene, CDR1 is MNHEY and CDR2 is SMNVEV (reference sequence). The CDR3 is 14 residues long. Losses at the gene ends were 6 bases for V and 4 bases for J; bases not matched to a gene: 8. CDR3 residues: CASSPGGPRYEQYF. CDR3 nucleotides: TGTGCCAGCAGCCCGGGGGGGCCTCGGTACGAGCAGTACTTC.

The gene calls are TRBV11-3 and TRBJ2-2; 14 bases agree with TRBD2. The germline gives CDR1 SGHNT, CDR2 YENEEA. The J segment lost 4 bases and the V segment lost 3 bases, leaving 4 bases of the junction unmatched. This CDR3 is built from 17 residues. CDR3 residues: CASSLIGLAGGTGELFF. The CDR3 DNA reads TGTGCCAGCAGCTTGATCGGACTAGCGGGAGGCACCGGGGAGCTGTTTTTT.

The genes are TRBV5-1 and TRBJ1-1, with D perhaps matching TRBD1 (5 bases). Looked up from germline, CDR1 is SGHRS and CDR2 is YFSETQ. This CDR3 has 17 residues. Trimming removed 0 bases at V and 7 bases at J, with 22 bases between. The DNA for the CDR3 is TGCGCCAGCAGCTTGGGTTATTCAGGGAAGGAAGGCATTGAAGCTTTCTTT. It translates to CASSLGYSGKEGIEAFF.

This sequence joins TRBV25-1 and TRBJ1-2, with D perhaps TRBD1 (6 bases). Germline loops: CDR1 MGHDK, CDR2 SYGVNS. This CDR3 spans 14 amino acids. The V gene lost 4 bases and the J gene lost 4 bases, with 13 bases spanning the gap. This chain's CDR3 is CASSGVTGFYGYTF. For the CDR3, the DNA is TGTGCCAGCAGTGGAGTGACAGGCTTCTATGGCTACACCTTC.

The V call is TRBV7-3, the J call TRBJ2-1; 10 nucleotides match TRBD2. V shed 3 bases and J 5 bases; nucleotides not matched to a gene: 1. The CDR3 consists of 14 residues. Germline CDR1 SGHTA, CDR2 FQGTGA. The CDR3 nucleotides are TGTGCCAGCAGCTTCACTAGCGGGGACAATGAGCAGTTCTTC. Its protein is CASSFTSGDNEQFF.

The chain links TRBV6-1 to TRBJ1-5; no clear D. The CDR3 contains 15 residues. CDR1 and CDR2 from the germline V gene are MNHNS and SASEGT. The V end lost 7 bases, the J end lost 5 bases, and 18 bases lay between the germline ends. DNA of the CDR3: TGTGCCAGCACTTGGACGGGAAGACCTGATCAGCCCCAGCATTTT. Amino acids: CASTWTGRPDQPQHF.

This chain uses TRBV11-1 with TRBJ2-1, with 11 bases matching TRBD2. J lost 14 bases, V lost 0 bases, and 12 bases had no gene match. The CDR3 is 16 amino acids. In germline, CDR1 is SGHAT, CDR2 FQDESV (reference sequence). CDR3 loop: CASSLAGVTSGVGEFF. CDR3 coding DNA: TGTGCCAGCAGCTTAGCGGGGGTGACTAGCGGGGTGGGGGAGTTCTTC.

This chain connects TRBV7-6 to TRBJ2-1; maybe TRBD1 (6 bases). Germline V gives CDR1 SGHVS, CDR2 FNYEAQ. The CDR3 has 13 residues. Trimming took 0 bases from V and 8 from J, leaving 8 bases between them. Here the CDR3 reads CASSLAGADEQFF. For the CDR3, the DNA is TGTGCCAGCAGCTTAGCGGGGGCCGATGAGCAGTTCTTC. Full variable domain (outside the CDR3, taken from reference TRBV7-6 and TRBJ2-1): GAGVSQSPRYKVTKRGQDVALRCDPISGHVSLYWYRQALGQGPEFLTYFNYEAQQDKSGLPNDRFSAERPEGSISTLTIQRTEQRDSAMYRCASSLAGADEQFFGPGTRLTVL.

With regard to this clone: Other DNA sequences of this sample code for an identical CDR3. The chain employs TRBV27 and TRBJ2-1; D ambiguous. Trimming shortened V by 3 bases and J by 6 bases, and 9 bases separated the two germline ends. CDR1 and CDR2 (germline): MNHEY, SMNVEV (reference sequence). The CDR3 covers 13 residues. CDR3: CASSLSRRNEQFF. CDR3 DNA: TGTGCCAGCAGTTTGTCTAGACGCAATGAGCAGTTCTTC.

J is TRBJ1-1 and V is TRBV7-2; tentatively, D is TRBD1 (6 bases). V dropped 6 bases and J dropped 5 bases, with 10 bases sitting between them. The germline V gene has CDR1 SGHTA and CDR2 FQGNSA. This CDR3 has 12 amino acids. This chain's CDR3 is CASSWDTTEAFF. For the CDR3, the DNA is TGTGCCAGCAGTTGGGACACAACTGAAGCTTTCTTT.

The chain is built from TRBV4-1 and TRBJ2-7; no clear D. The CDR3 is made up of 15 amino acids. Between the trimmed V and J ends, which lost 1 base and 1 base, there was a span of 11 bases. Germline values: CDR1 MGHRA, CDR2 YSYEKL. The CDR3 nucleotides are TGCGCCAGCAGCCAAGGATCTGAGGTGTCCTACGAGCAGTACTTC. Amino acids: CASSQGSEVSYEQYF.

CDR3 sequence: CASSLIGSRTGLHGYTF. The CDR3 coding sequence is TGTGCCAGCAGCTTAATTGGCTCCAGGACAGGGTTACATGGCTACACCTTC. The rearrangement uses TRBV7-3 and TRBJ1-2; TRBD1 agrees at 8 bases. This CDR3 is 17 amino acids long. Germline V CDR1 and CDR2: SGHTA, FQGTGA. V lost 1 base, J lost 6 bases, and 13 bases stayed unmatched.

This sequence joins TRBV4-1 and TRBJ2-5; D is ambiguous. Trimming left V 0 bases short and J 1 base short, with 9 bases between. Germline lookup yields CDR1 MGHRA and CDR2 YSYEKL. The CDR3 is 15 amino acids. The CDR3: CASSQEGHPQETQYF. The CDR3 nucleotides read TGCGCCAGCAGCCAAGAGGGCCATCCCCAAGAGACCCAGTACTTC.

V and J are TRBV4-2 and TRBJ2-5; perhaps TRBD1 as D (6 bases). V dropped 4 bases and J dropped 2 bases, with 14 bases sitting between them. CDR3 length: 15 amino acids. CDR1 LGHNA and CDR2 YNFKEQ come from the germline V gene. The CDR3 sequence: CASSPGTPLQETQYF. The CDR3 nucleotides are TGTGCCAGCAGCCCGGGGACACCCTTACAAGAGACCCAGTACTTC.

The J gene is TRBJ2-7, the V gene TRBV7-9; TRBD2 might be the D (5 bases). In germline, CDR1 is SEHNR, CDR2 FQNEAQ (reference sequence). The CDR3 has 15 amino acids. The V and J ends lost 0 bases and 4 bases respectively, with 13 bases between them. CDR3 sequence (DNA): TGTGCCAGCAGCTTAGCCTCGGGATCCCGGTACGAGCAGTACTTC. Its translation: CASSLASGSRYEQYF. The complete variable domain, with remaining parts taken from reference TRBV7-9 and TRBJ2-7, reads DTGVSQNPRHKITKRGQNVTFRCDPISEHNRLYWYRQTLGQGPEFLTYFQNEAQLEKSRLLSDRFSAERPKGSFSTLEIQRTEQGDSAMYLCASSLASGSRYEQYFGPGTRLTVT.

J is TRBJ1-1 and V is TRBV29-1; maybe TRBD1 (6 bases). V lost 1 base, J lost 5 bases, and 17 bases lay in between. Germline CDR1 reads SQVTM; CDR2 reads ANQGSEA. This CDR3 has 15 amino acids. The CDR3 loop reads CSVEGTKGGRTEAFF. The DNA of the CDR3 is TGCAGCGTTGAAGGGACGAAAGGGGGAAGGACTGAAGCTTTCTTT.

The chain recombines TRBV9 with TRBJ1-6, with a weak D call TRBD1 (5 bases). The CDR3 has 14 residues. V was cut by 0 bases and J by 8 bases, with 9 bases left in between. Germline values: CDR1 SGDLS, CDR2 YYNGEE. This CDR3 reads CASSVAGGDSPLHF. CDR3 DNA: TGTGCCAGCAGCGTAGCGGGGGGGGATTCACCCCTCCACTTT.

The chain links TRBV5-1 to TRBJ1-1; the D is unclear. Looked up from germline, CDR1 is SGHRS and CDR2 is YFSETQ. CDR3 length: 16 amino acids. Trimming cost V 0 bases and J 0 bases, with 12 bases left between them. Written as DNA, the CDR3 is TGCGCCAGCAGCTTGGGATTTACAGCTATGAACACTGAAGCTTTCTTT. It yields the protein CASSLGFTAMNTEAFF. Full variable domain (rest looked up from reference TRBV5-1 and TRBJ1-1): KAGVTQTPRYLIKTRGQQVTLSCSPISGHRSVSWYQQTPGQGLQFLFEYFSETQRNKGNFPGRFSGRQFSNSRSEMNVSTLELGDSALYLCASSLGFTAMNTEAFFGQGTRLTVV.

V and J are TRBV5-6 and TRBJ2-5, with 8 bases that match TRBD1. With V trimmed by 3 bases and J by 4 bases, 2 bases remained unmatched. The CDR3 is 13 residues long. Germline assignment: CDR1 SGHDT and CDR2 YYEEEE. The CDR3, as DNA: TGTGCCAGCAGCTGGGACAGGTCAGAGACCCAGTACTTC. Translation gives CASSWDRSETQYF.

The CDR3 region is CASSLVSRDNNEQFF. The CDR3 DNA follows: TGCGCCAGCAGCTTGGTGAGCAGGGACAATAATGAGCAGTTCTTC. V and J are TRBV5-1 and TRBJ2-1; maybe TRBD1 (6 bases). Germline lookup yields CDR1 SGHRS and CDR2 YFSETQ. Trimming took off 0 bases at V and 7 bases at J, with 14 bases between the two ends. The CDR3 loop spans 15 amino acids.

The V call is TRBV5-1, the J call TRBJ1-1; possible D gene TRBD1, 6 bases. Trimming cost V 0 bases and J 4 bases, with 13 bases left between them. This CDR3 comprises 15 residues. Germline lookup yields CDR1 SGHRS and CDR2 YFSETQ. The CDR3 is CASSLDLRGATEAFF. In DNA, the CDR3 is TGCGCCAGCAGCTTGGATTTACGGGGGGCCACTGAAGCTTTCTTT.

The chain's CDR3 is CASSPSRLAGTDTQYF. CDR3 nucleotide sequence: TGTGCCAGCAGTCCCTCTAGACTAGCGGGCACAGATACGCAGTATTTT. The chain joins TRBV7-8 to TRBJ2-3; TRBD2 matches at 9 bases. The CDR3 extends over 16 amino acids. Per the germline V gene, CDR1 is SGHVS and CDR2 is FQNEAQ. Trimming cost V 6 bases and J 1 base; bases outside gene matches: 8.

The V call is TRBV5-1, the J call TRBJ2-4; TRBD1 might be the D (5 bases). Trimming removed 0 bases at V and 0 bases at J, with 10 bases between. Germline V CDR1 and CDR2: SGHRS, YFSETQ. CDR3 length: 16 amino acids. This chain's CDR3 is CASSLGAGKAKNIQYF. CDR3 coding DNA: TGCGCCAGCAGCTTGGGGGCAGGGAAAGCCAAAAACATTCAGTACTTC.

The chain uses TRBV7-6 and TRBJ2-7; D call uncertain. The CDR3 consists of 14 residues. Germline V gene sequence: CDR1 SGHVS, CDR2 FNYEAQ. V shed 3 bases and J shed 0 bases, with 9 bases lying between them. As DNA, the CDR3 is TGTGCCAGCAGCTTCATTCGAGGCTCCTACGAGCAGTACTTC. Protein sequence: CASSFIRGSYEQYF. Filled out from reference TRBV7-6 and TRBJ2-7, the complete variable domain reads GAGVSQSPRYKVTKRGQDVALRCDPISGHVSLYWYRQALGQGPEFLTYFNYEAQQDKSGLPNDRFSAERPEGSISTLTIQRTEQRDSAMYRCASSFIRGSYEQYFGPGTRLTVT.

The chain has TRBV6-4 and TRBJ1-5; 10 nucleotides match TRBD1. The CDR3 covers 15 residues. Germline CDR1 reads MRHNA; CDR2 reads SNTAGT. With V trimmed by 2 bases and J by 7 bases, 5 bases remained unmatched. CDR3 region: CASSDPDRGLQPQHF. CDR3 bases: TGTGCCAGCAGTGACCCCGACAGGGGGCTCCAGCCCCAGCATTTT.

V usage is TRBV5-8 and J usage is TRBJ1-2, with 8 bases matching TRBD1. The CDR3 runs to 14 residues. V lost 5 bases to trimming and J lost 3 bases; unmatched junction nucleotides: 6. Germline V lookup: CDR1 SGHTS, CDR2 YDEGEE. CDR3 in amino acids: CASREDRADYGYTF. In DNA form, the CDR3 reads TGTGCCAGCAGGGAGGACAGGGCGGACTATGGCTACACCTTC.

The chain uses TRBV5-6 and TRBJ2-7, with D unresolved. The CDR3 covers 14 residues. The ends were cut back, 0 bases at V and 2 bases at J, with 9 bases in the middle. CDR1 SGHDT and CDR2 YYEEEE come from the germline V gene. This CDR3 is CASSLAQLAYEQYF. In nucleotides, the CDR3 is TGTGCCAGCAGCTTGGCACAGCTCGCCTACGAGCAGTACTTC.

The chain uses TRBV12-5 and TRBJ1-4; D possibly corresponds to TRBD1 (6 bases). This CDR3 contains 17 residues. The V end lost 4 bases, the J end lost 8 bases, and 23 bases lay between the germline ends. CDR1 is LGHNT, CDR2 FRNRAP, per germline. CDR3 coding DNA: TGTGCTAGTGGTTCCCTTCGAGGGGCAGGGGTGGTAGAAAAACTGTTTTTT. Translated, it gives CASGSLRGAGVVEKLFF.

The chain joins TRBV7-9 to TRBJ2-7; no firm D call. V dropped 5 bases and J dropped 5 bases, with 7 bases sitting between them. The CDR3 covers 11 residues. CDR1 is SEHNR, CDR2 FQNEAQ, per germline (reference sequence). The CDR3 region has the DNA TGTGCCAGCAGCCCCAATCACGAGCAGTACTTC. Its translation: CASSPNHEQYF.

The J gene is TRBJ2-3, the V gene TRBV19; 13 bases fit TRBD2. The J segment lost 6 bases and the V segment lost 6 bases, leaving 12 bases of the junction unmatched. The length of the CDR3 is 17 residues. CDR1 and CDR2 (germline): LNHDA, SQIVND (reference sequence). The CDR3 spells CASRVGGLAGMRDTQYF. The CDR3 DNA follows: TGTGCCAGTAGGGTCGGGGGACTAGCGGGGATGAGGGATACGCAGTATTTT.